The 18 T cell receptor beta chains below all came from one sample that was sequenced in a study of PD-L1 blockade in urothelial cancer. Some clones are missing from TCRdb's copy, which holds only in-frame ones; the method was immunoSEQ multiplex PCR. The table lists roughly 60,000 clones, roughly 82% of them singletons. Sequencing was performed on PBMCs, taken around atezolizumab (anti-PD-L1) treatment. These receptors originate from a man between 65 and 85 years old with urothelial cancer.

The V call is TRBV2, the J call TRBJ1-5, with 8 bases fitting TRBD1. Germline lookup yields CDR1 SNHLY and CDR2 FYNNEI. V shed 5 bases, J shed 5 bases, and the junction held 5 bases outside the gene matches. CDR3 length: 14 amino acids. The CDR3 DNA sequence: TGTGCCAGCAGTCAGACAGGGGAGGATCAGCCCCAGCATTTT. Translation: CASSQTGEDQPQHF.

J is TRBJ2-3 and V is TRBV6-1, with D maybe TRBD1 (5 bases). This CDR3 spans 14 amino acids. Trimming removed 6 bases from V and 2 bases from J, with 12 bases in between. The V gene's germline CDR1 is MNHNS and CDR2 SASEGT. The CDR3, as DNA: TGTGCCAGCAGATCGCAGGGATTCACAGATACGCAGTATTTT. Encoded protein: CASRSQGFTDTQYF.

The chain links TRBV27 to TRBJ2-1, with D unclear. Trimming stripped 3 bases from V and 7 bases from J, with 19 bases between. Germline assignment: CDR1 MNHEY and CDR2 SMNVEV (reference sequence). The CDR3 runs 16 residues. The CDR3 sequence: CASSFVSINPVNEQFF. The CDR3 DNA reads as TGTGCCAGCAGTTTTGTTTCGATTAATCCGGTAAATGAGCAGTTCTTC.

The rearrangement links TRBV15 to TRBJ2-2, with 15 nucleotides matching TRBD2. This CDR3 has 19 residues. V lost 1 base and J lost 3; bases outside the gene matches: 6. Per germline, CDR1 LNHNV and CDR2 YYDKDF (reference sequence). The CDR3 DNA follows: TGTGCCACCAGCAGAGTGGGACTAGCGGGAGGAGGGTACACCGGGGAGCTGTTTTTT. It specifies CATSRVGLAGGGYTGELFF.

The V and J genes are TRBV5-4 and TRBJ1-1; D is ambiguous. Germline V gene lookup returns CDR1 SGHNT and CDR2 YYREEE (reference sequence). V was shortened by 0 bases and J by 2 bases, with 11 bases between the two germline ends. The CDR3 has 15 amino acids. The DNA of the CDR3 is TGTGCCAGCAGCTTGGCGCTACAGCTTAACACTGAAGCTTTCTTT. Translation gives CASSLALQLNTEAFF.

The J gene is TRBJ2-5, the V gene TRBV11-2; TRBD2 aligns across 7 bases. The CDR3 totals 16 residues. Losses at the gene ends were 1 base for V and 4 bases for J; bases not matched to a gene: 9. Germline V CDR1 and CDR2: SGHAT, FQNNGV. In nucleotides, the CDR3 is TGTGCCAGCAGCTTAGGGGGAGGACTAGTAGGAGAGACCCAGTACTTC. Protein product: CASSLGGGLVGETQYF.

The chain couples TRBV18 to TRBJ1-4; tentative D call: TRBD1 (6 bases). Trimming removed 3 bases at V and 5 bases at J, with 19 bases between. The length of the CDR3 is 17 residues. Germline CDR1 is KGHSH and CDR2 is LQKENI. Here the CDR3 DNA reads TGTGCCAGCTCACCCCTCGGTTTAGGCCAGGGGAATGAAAAACTGTTTTTT. This encodes CASSPLGLGQGNEKLFF.

Only one count was recorded for this clone. This chain uses TRBV5-1 with TRBJ2-5, with TRBD2 identical over 9 bases. The CDR3 length is 17 residues. The germline V gene encodes CDR1 SGHRS and CDR2 YFSETQ. The V gene end was trimmed by 0 bases and the J gene end by 1 base; junction bases not matched to a gene: 7. The DNA for the CDR3 is TGCGCCAGCAGCTTGGGGACTAGCGTTTCGTCCCAAGAGACCCAGTACTTC. It specifies CASSLGTSVSSQETQYF.

The chain links TRBV9 to TRBJ2-7, with TRBD2 as a possible D gene (5 bases). The CDR3 consists of 15 residues. V lost 3 bases, J lost 6 bases, and 19 bases lay in between. Germline CDR1 and CDR2: SGDLS and YYNGEE. The CDR3 bases are TGTGCCAGCAGCGCCGGACCCGGGGTCGAGGGCGAGCAGTACTTC. It specifies CASSAGPGVEGEQYF.

A few counts support this clone. The J gene is TRBJ2-1, the V gene TRBV7-9; no firm D call. The CDR3 length is 12 residues. CDR1 is SEHNR and CDR2 is FQNEAQ in the germline V gene (reference sequence). V was pared by 2 bases and J by 4 bases, with 3 bases between. The CDR3 sequence is CASSLPYNEQFF. The CDR3 region has the DNA TGTGCCAGCAGCTTACCTTACAATGAGCAGTTCTTC.

This clone appeared once. The gene calls are TRBV14 and TRBJ2-3, with TRBD2 identical over 13 bases. The CDR3 has 17 amino acids. CDR1 SGHDN and CDR2 FVKESK come from the germline V gene. The J segment lost 3 bases and the V segment lost 4 bases, leaving 7 bases of the junction unmatched. CDR3 sequence: CASSPRTSGRLTDTQYF. CDR3 DNA sequence: TGTGCCAGCAGCCCCCGGACTAGCGGGAGATTGACAGATACGCAGTATTTT.

This clone was detected only a few times. The chain carries TRBV5-1 and TRBJ2-2; D unresolved. V was pared by 4 bases and J by 8 bases, with 6 bases between. Germline V gives CDR1 SGHRS, CDR2 YFSETQ. This CDR3 region has 11 residues. This chain's CDR3 is CASSIAGELFF. As DNA, the CDR3 is TGCGCCAGCAGCATAGCAGGGGAGCTGTTTTTT.

This clone has a single count. The V and J genes are TRBV30 and TRBJ2-7, with a weak D call TRBD2 (6 bases). Trimming stripped 0 bases from V and 0 bases from J, with 9 bases between. The CDR3 has 14 residues. Germline assignment: CDR1 GTSNPN and CDR2 SVGIG (reference sequence). CDR3 residues: CAWSVGGTSYEQYF. The CDR3 DNA follows: TGTGCCTGGAGTGTTGGCGGGACCTCCTACGAGCAGTACTTC.

This chain uses TRBV10-3 with TRBJ1-2; a possible D gene is TRBD1 (5 bases). CDR3 length: 15 residues. V was pared by 6 bases and J by 3 bases, with 17 bases between. The germline V gene has CDR1 ENHRY and CDR2 SYGVKD. The CDR3 spells CAISARDGGDYGYTF. DNA of the CDR3: TGTGCCATCAGCGCCCGGGACGGGGGGGACTATGGCTACACCTTC.

The chain links TRBV6-1 to TRBJ1-5, with D hard to call. TRBJ2-3 explains the end of the DNA better; the J call may be wrong. There are 14 residues in the CDR3. CDR1 and CDR2 from the germline V gene are MNHNS and SASEGT. The CDR3 is CASSDPRFRQPQYF. DNA of the CDR3: TGTGCCAGCAGTGACCCCAGGTTCCGTCAGCCCCAGTATTTT.

The V and J genes are TRBV10-2 and TRBJ2-1; D may be TRBD2 (5 bases). CDR3 length: 13 residues. The germline V and J ends were trimmed by 6 bases and 8 bases, with 14 bases remaining between them. Germline V gives CDR1 WSHSY, CDR2 SAAADI. This CDR3 reads CASSLGERYEQFF. Written as DNA, the CDR3 is TGCGCCAGCAGCCTGGGAGAGCGGTATGAGCAGTTCTTC.

This clone was picked up a small number of times. The chain is built from TRBV5-1 and TRBJ1-1; D possibly corresponds to TRBD1 (5 bases). Trimming cost V 4 bases and J 1 base, with 14 bases left between them. CDR3 length: 15 residues. Germline values: CDR1 SGHRS, CDR2 YFSETQ. The CDR3 here is CASSLGGTSNTEAFF. The DNA of the CDR3 is TGCGCCAGCAGCCTTGGGGGGACCTCGAACACTGAAGCTTTCTTT.

The CDR3 DNA reads TGTGCCAGCAGTGGACAGGCAACTAATGAAAAACTGTTTTTT. It yields the protein CASSGQATNEKLFF. The chain employs TRBV6-1 and TRBJ1-4; possibly TRBD1 for D (6 bases). The ends were cut back, 4 bases at V and 0 bases at J, with 6 bases in the middle. Germline CDR1 reads MNHNS; CDR2 reads SASEGT. The CDR3 consists of 14 residues.